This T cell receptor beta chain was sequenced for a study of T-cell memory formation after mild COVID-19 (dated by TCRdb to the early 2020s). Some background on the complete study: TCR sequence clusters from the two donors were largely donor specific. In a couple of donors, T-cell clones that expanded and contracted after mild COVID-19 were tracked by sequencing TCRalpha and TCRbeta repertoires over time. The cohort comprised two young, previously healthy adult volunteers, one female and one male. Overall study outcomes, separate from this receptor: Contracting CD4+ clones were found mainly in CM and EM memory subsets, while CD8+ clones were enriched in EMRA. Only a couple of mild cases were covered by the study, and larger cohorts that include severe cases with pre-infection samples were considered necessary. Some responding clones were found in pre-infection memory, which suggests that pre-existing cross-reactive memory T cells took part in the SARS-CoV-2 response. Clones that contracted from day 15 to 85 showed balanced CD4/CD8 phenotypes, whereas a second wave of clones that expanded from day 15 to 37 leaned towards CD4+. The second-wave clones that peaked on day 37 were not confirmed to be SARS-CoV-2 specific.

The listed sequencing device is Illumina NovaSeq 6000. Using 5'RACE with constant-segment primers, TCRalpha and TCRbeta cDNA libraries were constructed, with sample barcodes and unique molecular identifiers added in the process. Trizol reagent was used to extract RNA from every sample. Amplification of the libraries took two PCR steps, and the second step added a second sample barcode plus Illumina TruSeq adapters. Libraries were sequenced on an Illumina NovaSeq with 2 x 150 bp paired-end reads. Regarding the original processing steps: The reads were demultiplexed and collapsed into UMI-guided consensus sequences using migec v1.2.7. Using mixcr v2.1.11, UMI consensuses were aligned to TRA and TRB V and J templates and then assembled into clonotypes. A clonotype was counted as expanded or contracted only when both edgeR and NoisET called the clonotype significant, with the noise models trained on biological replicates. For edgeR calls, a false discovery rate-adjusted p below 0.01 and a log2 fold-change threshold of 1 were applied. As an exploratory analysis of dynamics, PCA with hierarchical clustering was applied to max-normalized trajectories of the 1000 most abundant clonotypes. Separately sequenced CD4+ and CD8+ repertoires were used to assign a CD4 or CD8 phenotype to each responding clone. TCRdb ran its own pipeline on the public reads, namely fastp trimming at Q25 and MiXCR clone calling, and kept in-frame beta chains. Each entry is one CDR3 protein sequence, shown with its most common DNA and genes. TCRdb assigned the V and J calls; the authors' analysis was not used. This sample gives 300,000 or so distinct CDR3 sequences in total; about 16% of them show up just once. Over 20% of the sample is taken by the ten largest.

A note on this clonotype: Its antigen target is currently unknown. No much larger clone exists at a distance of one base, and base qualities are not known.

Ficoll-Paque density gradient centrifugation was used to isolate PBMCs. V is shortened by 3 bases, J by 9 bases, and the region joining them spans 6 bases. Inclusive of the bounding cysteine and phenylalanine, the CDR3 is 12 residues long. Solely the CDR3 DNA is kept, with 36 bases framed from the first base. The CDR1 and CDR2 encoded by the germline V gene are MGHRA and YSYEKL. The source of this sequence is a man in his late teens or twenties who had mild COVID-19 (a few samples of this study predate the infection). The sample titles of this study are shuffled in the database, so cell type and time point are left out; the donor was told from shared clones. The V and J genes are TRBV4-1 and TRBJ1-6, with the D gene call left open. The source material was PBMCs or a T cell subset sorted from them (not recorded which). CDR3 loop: CASSHGSSPLHF. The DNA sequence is TGCGCCAGCAGCCACGGTAGTTCACCCCTCCACTTT.